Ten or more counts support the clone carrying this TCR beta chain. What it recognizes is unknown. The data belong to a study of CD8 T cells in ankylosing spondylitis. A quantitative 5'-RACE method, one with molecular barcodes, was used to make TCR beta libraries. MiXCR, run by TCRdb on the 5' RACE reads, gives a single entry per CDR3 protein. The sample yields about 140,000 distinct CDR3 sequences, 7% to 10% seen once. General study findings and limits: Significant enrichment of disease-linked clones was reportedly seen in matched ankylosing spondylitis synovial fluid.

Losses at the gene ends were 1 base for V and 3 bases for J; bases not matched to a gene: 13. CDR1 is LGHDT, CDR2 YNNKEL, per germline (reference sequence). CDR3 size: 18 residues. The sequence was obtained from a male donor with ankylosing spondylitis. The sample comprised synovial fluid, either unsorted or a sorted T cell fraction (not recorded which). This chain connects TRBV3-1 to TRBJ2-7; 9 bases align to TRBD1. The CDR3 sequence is CASSQGTQGQGIFYEQYF. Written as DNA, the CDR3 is TGTGCCAGCAGCCAAGGGACCCAGGGACAGGGAATTTTCTACGAGCAGTACTTC.